Listed below are T cell receptor beta chains from one sample, sequenced in a study of STAT5B mutations in CD4+ large granular lymphocyte leukemia. Produced via immunoSEQ multiplex PCR; TCRdb's table is partial and in-frame only. The sample consists of 25,000 to 35,000 clones, about 71% of them appearing once. Sequenced sample: CD4+ T cells from blood buffy coats. The receptors shown here come from a human donor in good health. Both conserved end residues are part of each CDR3.

j_call,v_call,cdr3_aa
TRBJ1-4,TRBV27,CASSITGQGEEKLFF
TRBJ1-6,TRBV28,CASRANSPLHF
TRBJ2-5,TRBV27,CASRRLAGGWETQYF
TRBJ2-6,TRBV27,CASRTEPTGVGANVLTF
TRBJ1-1,TRBV2,CASPGTAMNTEAFF
TRBJ2-5,TRBV4-1,CASSRGGLETQYF
TRBJ2-4,TRBV20-1,CSARDSFQYF
TRBJ1-4,TRBV10-3,CASYSPLNEKLFF
TRBJ2-7,TRBV18,CASSPPGQELREQYF
TRBJ2-5,TRBV5-4,CASSTSGAGAKETQYF
TRBJ2-7,TRBV19,CASSELAGGPGQQYF